Below, 19 T cell receptor beta chains from the same sample are listed, as sequenced in a study of beta chain features in type 1 diabetes. Reverse transcribing all isolated RNA meant expressed TCRB transcripts were sequenced. Here immunoSEQ multiplex PCR was the method, and the copy in TCRdb shows in-frame clones only, minus some. The sample holds about 220,000 clones, approximately 10% seen once. Sequencing was done on a sample of central memory CD4+ T cells from blood. Receptors were obtained from a man aged 18 to 30 in good health.

A few counts support this clone. This rearrangement joins TRBV30 to TRBJ2-7; 8 nucleotides agree with TRBD1. Trimming took 2 bases from V and 5 from J; bases not matched to a gene: 11. The CDR3 contains 15 residues. The V gene's germline CDR1 is GTSNPN and CDR2 SVGIG (reference sequence). The CDR3 DNA sequence: TGTGCCTGGAGTAGACTGCAGGGGGCTTCCCACGAGCAGTACTTC. It codes for CAWSRLQGASHEQYF. Filled out from reference TRBV30 and TRBJ2-7, the complete variable domain reads SQTIHQWPATLVQPVGSPLSLECTVEGTSNPNLYWYRQAAGRGLQLLFYSVGIGQISSEVPQNLSASRPQDRQFILSSKKLLLSDSGFYLCAWSRLQGASHEQYFGPGTRLTVT.

This clone has just a few counts. Other DNA sequences of this sample code for an identical CDR3. The gene calls are TRBV29-1 and TRBJ2-5; 8 bases are a match to TRBD1. The J segment lost 2 bases and the V segment lost 4 bases, leaving 0 bases of the junction unmatched. CDR1 and CDR2 (germline): SQVTM, ANQGSEA. The CDR3 is 12 residues long. In DNA form, the CDR3 reads TGCAGCGTTGGACAGGGGCAAGAGACCCAGTACTTC. It codes for CSVGQGQETQYF.

The chain joins TRBV5-4 to TRBJ2-1, with D possibly being TRBD1 (5 bases). This CDR3 is built from 15 residues. V gave up 4 bases and J gave up 0 bases, with 11 bases separating them. From germline, CDR1 is SGHNT and CDR2 YYREEE (reference sequence). CDR3 in amino acids: CASSPGWGSYNEQFF. The CDR3 nucleotides are TGTGCCAGCAGCCCAGGGTGGGGCTCCTACAATGAGCAGTTCTTC. The whole variable domain, remainder taken from reference TRBV5-4 and TRBJ2-1, is ETGVTQSPTHLIKTRGQQVTLRCSSQSGHNTVSWYQQALGQGPQFIFQYYREEENGRGNFPPRFSGLQFPNYSSELNVNALELDDSALYLCASSPGWGSYNEQFFGPGTRLTVL.

This clone has more than one count but fewer than ten. The V call is TRBV23-1, the J call TRBJ2-7; TRBD2 agrees at 12 bases. TRBV23-1 is recorded as an ORF, its role being uncertain. CDR3 length: 15 residues. Unmatched junction bases numbered 4, after V lost 7 bases and J lost 0 bases. The CDR3 loop reads CASTSGRAPSYEQYF. CDR3 DNA sequence: TGCGCCAGCACTAGCGGGAGGGCCCCCTCCTACGAGCAGTACTTC.

The chain employs TRBV30 and TRBJ2-7; TRBD2 matches 10 bases. This CDR3 has 15 residues. Trimming removed 4 bases from V and 7 bases from J; junction bases left unmatched: 13. CDR1 GTSNPN and CDR2 SVGIG come from the germline V gene (reference sequence). The CDR3 loop is CAWTRLAGEGGEQYF. The DNA for the CDR3 is TGTGCCTGGACCCGTCTAGCGGGAGAGGGTGGGGAGCAGTACTTC. Supplemented by reference TRBV30 and TRBJ2-7, the full variable domain reads SQTIHQWPATLVQPVGSPLSLECTVEGTSNPNLYWYRQAAGRGLQLLFYSVGIGQISSEVPQNLSASRPQDRQFILSSKKLLLSDSGFYLCAWTRLAGEGGEQYFGPGTRLTVT.

V gene TRBV11-3 combines with J gene TRBJ2-3, with 7 bases aligning to TRBD2. The CDR3 is 16 amino acids. The V gene end was trimmed by 2 bases and the J gene end by 0 bases; junction bases not matched to a gene: 5. Germline values: CDR1 SGHNT, CDR2 YENEEA. CDR3 bases: TGTGCCAGCAGCTTACGGCGGGGGACTAGCACAGATACGCAGTATTTT. It codes for CASSLRRGTSTDTQYF. The entire variable domain, with the rest obtained from reference TRBV11-3 and TRBJ2-3, is as follows: EAGVVQSPRYKIIEKKQPVAFWCNPISGHNTLYWYLQNLGQGPELLIRYENEEAVDDSQLPKDRFSAERLKGVDSTLKIQPAELGDSAVYLCASSLRRGTSTDTQYFGPGTRLTVL.

In this sample, this clone turned up once. This sequence joins TRBV7-2 and TRBJ1-1; 7 bases are shared with TRBD1. V lost 5 bases, J lost 4 bases, and 4 bases stayed unmatched. The CDR3 is 13 amino acids. Germline V gives CDR1 SGHTA, CDR2 FQGNSA. CDR3: CASSLGTVTEAFF. The CDR3 bases are TGTGCCAGCAGCCTAGGGACAGTCACTGAAGCTTTCTTT. Full variable domain (missing parts from reference TRBV7-2 and TRBJ1-1): GAGVSQSPSNKVTEKGKDVELRCDPISGHTALYWYRQSLGQGLEFLIYFQGNSAPDKSGLPSDRFSAERTGGSVSTLTIQRTQQEDSAVYLCASSLGTVTEAFFGQGTRLTVV.

The rearrangement uses TRBV7-6 and TRBJ2-1; D could derive from TRBD1 or TRBD2 (6 bases each). CDR3 length equals 11 residues. Trimming cost V 1 base and J 12 bases, with 7 bases left between them. CDR1 is SGHVS, CDR2 FNYEAQ, per germline. The CDR3 protein is CASSLEGGQFF. In DNA form, the CDR3 reads TGTGCCAGCAGCTTAGAGGGGGGGCAGTTCTTC. Together with reference TRBV7-6 and TRBJ2-1, the CDR3 gives the full variable domain: GAGVSQSPRYKVTKRGQDVALRCDPISGHVSLYWYRQALGQGPEFLTYFNYEAQQDKSGLPNDRFSAERPEGSISTLTIQRTEQRDSAMYRCASSLEGGQFFGPGTRLTVL.

This clone was seen only a few times. V usage is TRBV9 and J usage is TRBJ1-3, with unresolved D. The CDR3 runs 16 residues. Trimming stripped 4 bases from V and 0 bases from J, with 14 bases between. CDR1 is SGDLS, CDR2 YYNGEE, per germline. CDR3 sequence reads: CASSLQGHLSGNTIYF. The CDR3 DNA reads TGTGCCAGCAGCCTCCAAGGGCACCTCTCTGGAAACACCATATATTTT.

This chain links TRBV5-8 with TRBJ1-2; 7 bases map to TRBD1. Germline V gene sequence: CDR1 SGHTS, CDR2 YDEGEE. Trimming at V came to 3 bases and at J to 4 bases, leaving 9 bases not matched to a gene. The CDR3 is 15 residues long. This CDR3 is CASSYTGAASYGYTF. The CDR3 nucleotides are TGTGCCAGCAGCTATACAGGGGCCGCCTCCTATGGCTACACCTTC.

On this clone: The junction departs from the called germline gene at one end, perhaps through a read error. The chain joins TRBV4-2 to TRBJ2-1, with a possible D match to TRBD1 (5 bases). The CDR3 has 16 residues. CDR1 is LGHNA, CDR2 YNFKEQ, per germline. As DNA, the CDR3 is TGTGCCAGCAGCAAAGAGGTTAGCTGGGGCAACAATGAGCAGTTCTTC. Translating it yields CASSKEVSWGNNEQFF.

The table lists this clone with many counts. The V gene is TRBV7-9, the J gene TRBJ2-5; D is unclear. V gave up 1 base and J gave up 1 base, with 1 base separating them. This CDR3 has 12 residues. The V gene's germline CDR1 is SEHNR and CDR2 FQNEAQ (reference sequence). The CDR3 nucleotides read TGTGCCAGCAGCTTAGTCCAAGAGACCCAGTACTTC. It encodes CASSLVQETQYF.

This clone was observed a handful of times. The J gene is TRBJ2-5, the V gene TRBV9; 9 bases map to TRBD1. The J call may be incorrect, as the DNA end agrees better with TRBJ2-7. The CDR3 loop spans 16 amino acids. Germline V CDR1 and CDR2: SGDLS, YYNGEE. The CDR3 region is CASSPLRGQGVNEQYF. For the CDR3, the DNA is TGTGCCAGCAGCCCCCTCCGGGGACAGGGAGTTAACGAGCAGTACTTC.

The rearrangement links TRBV2 to TRBJ2-6; D is undetermined. The V end was cut by 3 bases, the J end by 2 bases, with 2 bases between. The V gene's germline CDR1 is SNHLY and CDR2 FYNNEI. The CDR3 has 13 amino acids. CDR3 in amino acids: CASSDAGANVLTF. DNA for the CDR3: TGTGCCAGCAGTGACGCTGGGGCCAACGTCCTGACTTTC.

This clone was seen a few times. This chain uses TRBV30 with TRBJ2-5, with D perhaps given as TRBD1 or TRBD2 (5 bases each). Between the trimmed V and J ends, which lost 0 bases and 5 bases, there was a span of 10 bases. This CDR3 is 13 amino acids long. CDR1 and CDR2 (germline): GTSNPN, SVGIG (reference sequence). The CDR3 bases are TGTGCCTGGAGTGTCAGGGACCGGGAGACCCAGTACTTC. Translated, it gives CAWSVRDRETQYF.

This clone showed up many times. This chain links TRBV7-2 with TRBJ2-3, with D unresolved. Trimming removed 5 bases at V and 4 bases at J, with 10 bases between. The CDR3 covers 13 residues. CDR1 and CDR2 (germline): SGHTA, FQGNSA. DNA of the CDR3: TGTGCCAGCAGCCCGAGCATCGCAGATACGCAGTATTTT. As protein: CASSPSIADTQYF.

The CDR3 spells CSGGTDNNYGYTF. The CDR3 DNA follows: TGCAGCGGGGGGACAGATAATAACTATGGCTACACCTTC. The V call is TRBV29-1, the J call TRBJ1-2; 7 positions agree with TRBD1. The V and J ends lost 7 bases and 1 base, in that order; junction bases with no gene match: 6. CDR3 length equals 13 residues. CDR1 and CDR2 (germline): SQVTM, ANQGSEA.

This clone was observed many times. This chain joins TRBV4-3 and TRBJ2-5; tentative D call: TRBD1 (5 bases). The CDR3 is 17 residues long. Germline CDR1 is LGHNA and CDR2 is YSLEER. Deletions cut 0 bases from V and 5 bases from J, with 19 bases between. The CDR3: CASSQDWRPGAGETQYF. In DNA, the CDR3 is TGCGCCAGCAGCCAAGATTGGCGGCCCGGTGCAGGGGAGACCCAGTACTTC.

This clone was counted between two and nine times. The chain carries TRBV6-5 and TRBJ2-1, with D perhaps TRBD2 (5 bases). Germline V gene lookup returns CDR1 MNHEY and CDR2 SVGAGI. The CDR3 is 13 amino acids. V dropped 6 bases and J dropped 6 bases, with 12 bases sitting between them. The CDR3 loop reads CASSNGLSNEQFF. CDR3 sequence (DNA): TGTGCCAGCAGCAACGGACTGAGCAATGAGCAGTTCTTC.